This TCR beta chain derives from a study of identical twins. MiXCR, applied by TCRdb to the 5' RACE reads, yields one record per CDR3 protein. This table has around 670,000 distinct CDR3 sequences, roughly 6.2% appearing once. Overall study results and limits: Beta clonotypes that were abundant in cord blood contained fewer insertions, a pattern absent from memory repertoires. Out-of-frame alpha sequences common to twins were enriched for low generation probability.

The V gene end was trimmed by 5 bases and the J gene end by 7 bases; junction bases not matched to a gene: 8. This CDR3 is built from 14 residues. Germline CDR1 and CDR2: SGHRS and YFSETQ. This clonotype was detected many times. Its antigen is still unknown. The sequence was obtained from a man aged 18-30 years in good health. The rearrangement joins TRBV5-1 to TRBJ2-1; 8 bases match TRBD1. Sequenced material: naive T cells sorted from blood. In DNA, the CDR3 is TGCGCCAGCAGTCAGACAGGGGCGCAAAATGAGCAGTTCTTC. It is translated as CASSQTGAQNEQFF.